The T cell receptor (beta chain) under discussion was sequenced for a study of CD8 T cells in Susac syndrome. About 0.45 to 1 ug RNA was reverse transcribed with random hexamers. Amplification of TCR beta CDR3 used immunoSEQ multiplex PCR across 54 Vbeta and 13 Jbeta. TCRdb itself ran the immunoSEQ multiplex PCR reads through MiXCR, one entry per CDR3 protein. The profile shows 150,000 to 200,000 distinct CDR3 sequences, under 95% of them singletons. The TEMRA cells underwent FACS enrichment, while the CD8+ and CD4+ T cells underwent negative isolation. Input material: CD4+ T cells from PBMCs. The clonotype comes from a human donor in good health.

CDR3 protein: CANSRGQGLYEQYF. The CDR3 bases are TGTGCTAACAGCCGGGGACAGGGCCTTTACGAGCAGTACTTC. The chain recombines TRBV7-7 with TRBJ2-7; 9 bases line up with TRBD1. Per the germline V gene, CDR1 is SSHAT and CDR2 is FNYEAQ (reference sequence). The CDR3 extends over 14 amino acids.